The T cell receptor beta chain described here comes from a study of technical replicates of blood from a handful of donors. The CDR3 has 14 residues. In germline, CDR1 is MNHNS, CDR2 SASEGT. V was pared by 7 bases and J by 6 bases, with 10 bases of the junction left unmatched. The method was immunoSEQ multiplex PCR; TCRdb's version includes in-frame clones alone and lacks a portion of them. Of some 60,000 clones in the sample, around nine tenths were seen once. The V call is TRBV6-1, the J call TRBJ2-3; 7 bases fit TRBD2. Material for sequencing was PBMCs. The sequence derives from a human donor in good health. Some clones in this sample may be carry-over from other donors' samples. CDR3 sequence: CASTRSGAIDTQYF. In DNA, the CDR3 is TGTGCCAGCACCAGGAGCGGGGCCATCGATACGCAGTATTTT.